This TCR beta chain was recovered during a study of T cell responses to AZD1222 COVID-19 vaccine. Trimming stripped 6 bases from V and 2 bases from J, with 21 bases between. The germline V gene encodes CDR1 MNHNS and CDR2 SASEGT. The CDR3 sequence is 17 residues long. The repertoire was sequenced with immunoSEQ multiplex PCR; TCRdb's copy has only in-frame clones and lacks some. In the table there are around 180,000 clones, over 75% of which are singletons. The origin of this receptor is an adult in good health. The source was peripheral blood, collected on day 0 of AZD1222 vaccination. The chain links TRBV6-1 to TRBJ2-3; D gene unclear. The CDR3: CASRESGLRLITDTQYF. The DNA for the CDR3 is TGTGCCAGCAGAGAATCCGGGCTTCGCCTAATCACAGATACGCAGTATTTT.